This T cell receptor beta chain was sequenced during a study of prognosis after radiotherapy for stage I lung cancer. The wider study: Delivery of radiotherapy was by SBRT in 3 to 5 fractions at a biologically effective dose of at least 100 Gy. Distant metastases struck a few patients a median of roughly 7 months after radiotherapy; around 16 showed no significant progression.

Broader study findings: Compared with a median of around 9,900 beforehand, unique TCR clone counts dropped to almost 7,000 after stereotactic body radiation therapy.

The CDR3 loop spans 15 amino acids. Germline V lookup: CDR1 MNHGY, CDR2 SVAAGI. For this clonotype: Its antigen is as yet unknown. This is likely an artifact of a read error, given a far larger clone one base away.

CDR3 of TCR beta was amplified from genomic DNA via a two-round multiplex PCR. Primers specific to each TRBV and TRBJ gene were used in first-round PCR. Each CDR3 protein is one row after TCRdb ran MiXCR on the multiplex PCR reads. Altogether 45,000 to 70,000 distinct CDR3 sequences are present, around 27% being singletons, with the ten largest covering 7.5%. The source was PBMCs, collected before or after stereotactic body radiation therapy (not recorded which). This sequence originates from a donor over 45 with non-small cell lung cancer. The chain combines TRBV6-9 with TRBJ2-1; TRBD1 matches 9 bases. CDR3: CASSYFHRGLNEQFF. As DNA, the CDR3 is TGTGCCAGCAGCTATTTCCACAGGGGGCTAAATGAGCAGTTCTTC.